These 25 T cell receptor beta chains came from one sample sequenced in a study of blood T cells in healthy people across ages. Combining a sample-barcoded 5' primer with a J-beta primer mix, a second PCR ran for about 7 to 12 cycles. Each CDR3 protein gets one entry after TCRdb re-called the 5' RACE reads with MiXCR. Among over a million distinct CDR3 sequences listed, approximately 38% were seen once. Sequenced material: blood. The source of these receptors is a woman younger than 30 in good health.

This rearrangement joins TRBV7-9 to TRBJ1-1; no definite D call. Germline values: CDR1 SEHNR, CDR2 FQNEAQ (reference sequence). There are 14 residues in the CDR3. Trimming pared 1 base from V and 4 bases from J, leaving 10 bases between. The CDR3 DNA reads TGTGCCAGCAGCTTAGATACGGGTCGCACTGAAGCTTTCTTT. It is translated as CASSLDTGRTEAFF.

The rearrangement joins TRBV27 to TRBJ2-5; no firm D call. The CDR3 runs 13 residues. Germline values: CDR1 MNHEY, CDR2 SMNVEV (reference sequence). V was clipped by 3 bases and J by 5 bases, with 10 bases between them. This CDR3 reads CASSFFSSETQYF. The CDR3 nucleotides read TGTGCCAGCAGTTTTTTTTCATCTGAGACCCAGTACTTC.

This clonotype was observed a handful of times. The junction departs from the called germline gene at one end, perhaps through a read error. The V gene is TRBV7-7, the J gene TRBJ2-1; D is possibly TRBD1 or TRBD2 (5 bases each). The CDR3 sequence is 14 residues long. The V gene's germline CDR1 is SSHAT and CDR2 FNYEAQ (reference sequence). In DNA form, the CDR3 reads TGTGCTAGCAGCCACAACGGGGCGGAAAGGGAGCAGTTCTTC. Encoded protein: CASSHNGAEREQFF.

The V and J genes are TRBV2 and TRBJ2-7, with 12 bases aligning to TRBD1. Trimming cost V 6 bases and J 5 bases; bases outside gene matches: 8. This CDR3 has 15 amino acids. From germline, CDR1 is SNHLY and CDR2 FYNNEI. CDR3 sequence reads: CASRETGTGGDEQYF. DNA for the CDR3: TGTGCCAGCAGGGAAACCGGGACAGGGGGCGACGAGCAGTACTTC.

This rearrangement joins TRBV10-3 to TRBJ2-7; TRBD2 is a possible D gene (5 bases). Per the germline V gene, CDR1 is ENHRY and CDR2 is SYGVKD. Trimming stripped 7 bases from V and 7 bases from J, with 17 bases between. The CDR3 consists of 13 residues. The CDR3 loop is CAIKDQTGDEQYF. CDR3 sequence (DNA): TGTGCCATCAAGGACCAAACCGGGGATGAGCAGTACTTC.

This sequence joins TRBV29-1 and TRBJ2-3, with 9 bases identical to TRBD1. This CDR3 is 14 amino acids long. Trimming removed 7 bases from V and 1 base from J; junction bases left unmatched: 6. Germline CDR1 and CDR2: SQVTM and ANQGSEA. The CDR3 sequence is CSAGQGKGTDTQYF. The CDR3, as DNA: TGCAGCGCCGGACAGGGGAAGGGCACAGATACGCAGTATTTT.

This clonotype was counted a few times. The rearrangement links TRBV3-1 to TRBJ1-2; D might be TRBD1 (6 bases). CDR3 length: 14 amino acids. Trimming removed 3 bases from V and 8 bases from J, with 16 bases in between. Germline CDR1 is LGHDT and CDR2 is YNNKEL (reference sequence). CDR3 in DNA: TGTGCCAGCAGCCAGCAACAGGGATTTCAGGGCTACACCTTC. Protein sequence: CASSQQQGFQGYTF.

The chain joins TRBV10-3 to TRBJ1-5; D remains ambiguous. Trimming cost V 3 bases and J 0 bases, with 9 bases left between them. This CDR3 is 15 amino acids long. Germline V gene sequence: CDR1 ENHRY, CDR2 SYGVKD. CDR3 protein: CAISDRGSSNQPQHF. Here the CDR3 DNA reads TGTGCCATCAGTGATCGGGGATCTAGCAATCAGCCCCAGCATTTT.

The table lists this clonotype with a count of one. The CDR3 is CTSSLQGPTGELFF. Written as DNA, the CDR3 is TGTACCAGCAGCTTACAGGGGCCCACCGGGGAGCTGTTTTTT. The chain carries TRBV7-2 and TRBJ2-2; a weak D match, TRBD1 (6 bases). The germline V gene has CDR1 SGHTA and CDR2 FQGNSA. V lost 2 bases, J lost 4 bases, and 8 bases lay in between. There are 14 residues in the CDR3.

The chain combines TRBV5-1 with TRBJ2-1; TRBD2 aligns across 7 bases. The J segment lost 2 bases and the V segment lost 1 base, leaving 3 bases of the junction unmatched. Looked up from germline, CDR1 is SGHRS and CDR2 is YFSETQ. The CDR3 consists of 15 residues. In nucleotides, the CDR3 is TGCGCCAGCAGCTTGACTAGCGCCGCCTACAATGAGCAGTTCTTC. Its translation: CASSLTSAAYNEQFF.

This clonotype was counted only a few times. Here the CDR3 DNA reads TGTGCCAGCAGCTTAGGACAGGGTGGAAATGAAGCTTTCTTT. It encodes CASSLGQGGNEAFF. J is TRBJ1-1 and V is TRBV7-2; TRBD1 matches 7 bases. This CDR3 spans 14 amino acids. CDR1 SGHTA and CDR2 FQGNSA come from the germline V gene. V was clipped by 1 base and J by 7 bases; unmatched bases: 6. Complete variable domain (other parts from reference TRBV7-2 and TRBJ1-1): GAGVSQSPSNKVTEKGKDVELRCDPISGHTALYWYRQSLGQGLEFLIYFQGNSAPDKSGLPSDRFSAERTGGSVSTLTIQRTQQEDSAVYLCASSLGQGGNEAFFGQGTRLTVV.

This rearrangement joins TRBV7-6 to TRBJ1-2; 9 nucleotides line up with TRBD1. J gave up 0 bases and V 0 bases, and 8 bases lay outside the gene matches. In germline, CDR1 is SGHVS, CDR2 FNYEAQ. The CDR3 loop spans 18 amino acids. The CDR3 nucleotides read TGTGCCAGCAGCTTAGCAGGGACAGGGAAAGTGGCTAACTATGGCTACACCTTC. It encodes CASSLAGTGKVANYGYTF.

This clonotype was seen a handful of times. The chain joins TRBV20-1 to TRBJ2-7; D is possibly TRBD2 (5 bases). The CDR3 contains 13 residues. Trimming stripped 6 bases from V and 7 bases from J, with 19 bases between. Looked up from germline, CDR1 is DFQATT and CDR2 is SNEGSKA (reference sequence). This CDR3 is CSALRTRGWEQYF. The CDR3 nucleotides read TGCAGTGCCCTGAGGACCCGCGGGTGGGAGCAGTACTTC.

J is TRBJ2-7 and V is TRBV30; 13 nucleotides align to TRBD2. CDR1 and CDR2 from the germline V gene are GTSNPN and SVGIG (reference sequence). V trimming: 2 bases; J trimming: 4 bases; junction bases outside the gene matches: 8. There are 16 residues in the CDR3. CDR3 sequence: CAWSIGTSGETYEQYF. CDR3 DNA: TGTGCCTGGAGTATAGGGACTAGCGGGGAGACGTACGAGCAGTACTTC.

The V gene is TRBV14, the J gene TRBJ2-5; unclear D gene. The CDR3 is made up of 13 amino acids. Germline loops: CDR1 SGHDN, CDR2 FVKESK. Trimming cost V 0 bases and J 5 bases, with 7 bases left between them. For the CDR3, the DNA is TGTGCCAGCAGCCAAGATAATCGGGAGACCCAGTACTTC. This gives the protein CASSQDNRETQYF.

This clonotype was counted between two and nine times. The rearrangement joins TRBV2 to TRBJ2-1; D unresolved. TRBJ2-7 matches the DNA end more closely, so the J call is doubtful. Germline V gene lookup returns CDR1 SNHLY and CDR2 FYNNEI. The CDR3 is 13 residues long. CDR3 protein: CASSEDGYNEQYF. The DNA for the CDR3 is TGTGCCAGCAGTGAAGACGGGTACAATGAGCAGTACTTC.

V and J are TRBV20-1 and TRBJ2-1, with 8 bases identical to TRBD2. The CDR3 is made up of 14 amino acids. With V trimmed by 3 bases and J by 5 bases, 6 bases remained unmatched. Germline loops: CDR1 DFQATT, CDR2 SNEGSKA (reference sequence). In DNA, the CDR3 is TGCAGTGCTAGTTCAAGCGGGGGACACAATGAGCAGTTCTTC. Translation gives CSASSSGGHNEQFF.

The chain links TRBV28 to TRBJ2-5, with 7 bases that match TRBD2. The J call may be incorrect, as the DNA end agrees better with TRBJ2-7. The CDR3 has 14 amino acids. The germline gives CDR1 MDHEN, CDR2 SYDVKM. CDR3 sequence: CASSSLGGVDEQYF. DNA of the CDR3: TGTGCCAGCAGTTCCCTGGGGGGGGTGGACGAGCAGTACTTC.

This clonotype was counted a few times. The J gene is TRBJ1-4, the V gene TRBV27, with TRBD1 matching 7 bases. This CDR3 spans 15 amino acids. From germline, CDR1 is MNHEY and CDR2 SMNVEV (reference sequence). The junction had 11 bases not matched to a gene; V was cut back by 6 bases and J by 7 bases. This chain's CDR3 is CASSRYDRDREKLFF. CDR3 nucleotide sequence: TGTGCCAGCAGCCGTTATGACAGGGATCGTGAAAAACTGTTTTTT. The whole variable domain, filled in from reference TRBV27 and TRBJ1-4, reads EAQVTQNPRYLITVTGKKLTVTCSQNMNHEYMSWYRQDPGLGLRQIYYSMNVEVTDKGDVPEGYKVSRKEKRNFPLILESPSPNQTSLYFCASSRYDRDREKLFFGSGTQLSVL.

This clonotype was counted a few times. The chain recombines TRBV28 with TRBJ2-6; D is perhaps TRBD2 (5 bases). The CDR3 length is 13 residues. Per the germline V gene, CDR1 is MDHEN and CDR2 is SYDVKM. V lost 4 bases and J 10 bases, leaving 11 bases between the germline ends. The DNA for the CDR3 is TGTGCCAGCAGTTCCGGACTGGGGAACGTCCTGACTTTC. Translating it yields CASSSGLGNVLTF.

The V and J genes are TRBV7-9 and TRBJ2-1, with D uncertain. With 1 base removed from V and 10 bases from J, the gap between germline ends came to 8 bases. Germline loops: CDR1 SEHNR, CDR2 FQNEAQ (reference sequence). This CDR3 comprises 12 residues. CDR3 protein: CASSLDFSEQFF. DNA for the CDR3: TGTGCCAGCAGCTTAGATTTCAGCGAGCAGTTCTTC.

This clonotype was observed a few times. The CDR3: CASSELETEYYEQYF. CDR3 in DNA: TGTGCCAGCAGTGAACTGGAGACAGAATACTACGAGCAGTACTTC. J is TRBJ2-7 and V is TRBV6-1; a weak D match, TRBD1 (5 bases). Germline CDR1 MNHNS, CDR2 SASEGT. With 2 bases removed from V and 3 bases from J, the gap between germline ends came to 14 bases. The CDR3 runs 15 residues.

To note about this clonotype: The junction departs from germline at one end; a sequencing error may be responsible. This chain links TRBV6-6 with TRBJ1-2; 7 bases match TRBD1. There are 15 residues in the CDR3. From germline, CDR1 is MNHNY and CDR2 SVGAGI (reference sequence). The CDR3 here is CASSYKGQTTYGCTF. CDR3 in DNA: TGTGCCAGCAGTTATAAGGGACAGACCACCTATGGCTGCACCTTC.

In DNA form, the CDR3 reads TGTGCCAGCAGGGCTGGGACCACACAGAGCTACGAGCAGTACTTC. Encoded protein: CASRAGTTQSYEQYF. The chain joins TRBV6-5 to TRBJ2-7; D possibly matches TRBD1 or TRBD2 (5 bases each). Trimming took 6 bases from V and 3 from J, leaving 18 bases between them. Germline values: CDR1 MNHEY, CDR2 SVGAGI. The CDR3 is 15 residues long.

Details on this clonotype: A read error may explain this, as a much larger clone is one base away. This chain joins TRBV2 and TRBJ2-4, with D unclear. The CDR3 is 16 residues long. Trimming stripped 8 bases from V and 0 bases from J, with 17 bases between. CDR1 is SNHLY, CDR2 FYNNEI, per germline. The DNA for the CDR3 is TGTGCCAGCGGCTTAGACGGTACCACAGCCAAAAACATTCAGTACTTC. Its translation: CASGLDGTTAKNIQYF.